This T cell receptor beta chain comes out of a study of early T cells in non-severe SARS-CoV-2 infection. Looking at the study overall: Chains were not paired, and sequencing was done on bulk RNA from unsorted whole blood.

Overall study findings and caveats: Anti-spike CD8 specificities were favored by VDJdb matching, whose results missed private and CD4 specificities.

Trimming took off 0 bases at V and 5 bases at J, with 13 bases between the two ends. The germline gives CDR1 LNHNV, CDR2 YYDKDF (reference sequence). The CDR3 has 16 amino acids. The table lists this clonotype with a few counts. As yet, its antigen is unknown. The TCR library protocol attached unique molecular identifiers to the individual cDNA molecules. TCRdb recomputed calls from the 5' RACE reads with MiXCR, one row per CDR3 protein. The sample yields approximately 50,000 distinct CDR3 sequences, roughly 12% seen once. The chain has TRBV15 and TRBJ1-4; D is perhaps TRBD1 (6 bases). The starting material was whole blood, obtained at baseline. The sequence was collected from an adult who was a healthcare worker with PCR-confirmed SARS-CoV-2 infection or an uninfected control (not recorded which). The CDR3 DNA sequence: TGTGCCACCAGCAGAGATGGGGGCGCCGGGAATGAAAAACTGTTTTTT. Its protein product is CATSRDGGAGNEKLFF.